The rows below give T cell receptor beta chains drawn from one sample of a study of T cells in Graves' hyperthyroidism and ophthalmopathy. TCRdb analysed the multiplex PCR reads with MiXCR anew, one entry per CDR3 protein. The repertoire has about half a million distinct CDR3 sequences, about 16% of them found once; the top ten carry less than 30%. Sequences were obtained from blood. The receptors were sampled from a woman in her 30s with Graves' ophthalmopathy. Both conserved end residues are part of each CDR3. Fields, in order: V gene, CDR3 length, clone size, J gene, D gene, CDR3 protein, CDR3 DNA. The D gene is left open where the match is weak. For some rows the clone size is stated as once, few or many, or as a class when expanded; others skip it.

>TRBV7-2|13|few|TRBJ1-1|-
CASSLDLNAEAFF
TGCGCCAGCAGCCTAGACTTGAACGCTGAAGCTTTCTTT
>TRBV7-3|12|few|TRBJ2-1|-
CASSSYSNEQFF
TGTGCCAGCAGCTCATACTCGAATGAGCAGTTCTTC
>TRBV25-1|13|-|TRBJ2-7|-
CASNEDSTYEQYF
TGTGCCAGCAATGAGGACTCAACCTACGAGCAGTACTTC
>TRBV7-3|13|many|TRBJ2-1|-
CASSPHRSAEQFF
TGTGCCAGCAGCCCCCACCGGTCGGCGGAGCAGTTCTTC
>TRBV7-9|18|-|TRBJ2-4|TRBD2
CASSLSGLAGHLKNIQYF
TGTGCCAGCAGCTTGTCGGGACTAGCGGGACATCTCAAAAACATTCAGTACTTC
>TRBV28|16|many|TRBJ2-7|-
CASSPIDSDLLDEQYF
TGTGCCAGCAGTCCCATCGACAGTGATCTTTTGGACGAGCAGTACTTC
>TRBV20-1|14|-|TRBJ2-7|TRBD1
CSGQRGQGRHEQYF
TGCAGTGGGCAGCGGGGACAGGGGAGGCACGAGCAGTACTTC
>TRBV20-1|14|many|TRBJ2-3|-
CSARPPDFTDTQYF
TGCAGTGCTAGACCCCCGGACTTCACAGATACGCAGTATTTT
>TRBV2|15|many|TRBJ2-1|-
CASSEQRTTYNEQFF
TGTGCCAGCAGTGAGCAGCGGACCACCTACAATGAGCAGTTCTTC
>TRBV6-2/TRBV6-3|16|-|TRBJ2-7|TRBD2
CASSYEFSGSSYEQYF
TGTGCCAGCAGTTACGAGTTTAGCGGGAGCTCCTACGAGCAGTACTTC
>TRBV6-2/TRBV6-3|15|many|TRBJ2-1|TRBD2
CASSLLAVLYNEQFF
TGTGCCAGCAGTCTCCTAGCGGTTCTTTACAATGAGCAGTTCTTC
>TRBV7-6|16|few|TRBJ1-6|-
CASSLVTSSYNSPLHF
TGTGCCAGCAGCTTAGTCACGAGCTCCTATAATTCACCCCTCCACTTT
>TRBV20-1|14|many|TRBJ1-4|-
CSAFRDGNNEKLFF
TGCAGTGCTTTCCGAGACGGGAATAATGAAAAACTGTTTTTT
>TRBV5-6|12|once|TRBJ2-2|-
CASSLERGELFF
TGTGCCAGCAGCTTGGAGCGCGGGGAGCTGTTTTTT
>TRBV20-1|12|-|TRBJ1-2|-
CSAPLANYGYTF
TGCAGTGCCCCTCTAGCTAACTATGGCTACACCTTC
>TRBV5-5|15|-|TRBJ2-7|TRBD1
CASSPRDSQGYEQYF
TGTGCCAGCAGCCCTAGGGACAGTCAGGGGTACGAGCAGTACTTC
>TRBV12-3/TRBV12-4|17|-|TRBJ2-2|-
CASSFSPARKNTGELFF
TGTGCCAGCAGTTTTTCGCCGGCTAGAAAAAACACCGGGGAGCTGTTTTTT
>TRBV19|15|-|TRBJ2-2|-
CASSIGRTGEGELFF
TGTGCCAGTAGTATTGGCCGAACCGGGGAGGGGGAGCTGTTTTTT
>TRBV28|13|many|TRBJ2-5|-
CASRPGPQETQYF
TGTGCCAGCAGACCGGGACCGCAAGAGACCCAGTACTTC
>TRBV28|16|many|TRBJ2-7|-
CASSGGQRGSTSEQYF
TGTGCCAGCAGTGGGGGCCAGAGGGGATCCACGAGCGAGCAGTACTTC
>TRBV24-1|13|many|TRBJ1-1|-
CATSSEGNTEAFF
TGTGCCACTTCCTCGGAGGGGAACACTGAAGCTTTCTTT
>TRBV19|13|-|TRBJ2-4|-
CASSDREANIQYF
TGTGCCAGTTCCGACAGGGAGGCAAACATTCAGTACTTC
>TRBV6-2/TRBV6-3|13|-|TRBJ2-1|-
CASSYGLSYEQFF
TGTGCCAGCAGTTACGGCCTTTCCTATGAGCAGTTCTTC
>TRBV6-1|9|few|TRBJ1-3|-
CASSELPYF
TGTGCCAGCAGTGAATTACCCTATTTT
>TRBV28|11|-|TRBJ1-5|-
CASSSKQPQHF
TGTGCCAGCAGTTCCAAACAGCCCCAGCATTTT
>TRBV20-1|14|many|TRBJ2-5|TRBD1
CSAQRDRAEETQYF
TGCAGTGCTCAAAGGGACAGGGCGGAAGAGACCCAGTACTTC
>TRBV20-1|15|few|TRBJ2-3|TRBD2
CSALLPGLDGDTQYF
TGCAGTGCTCTCCTCCCGGGACTAGACGGAGATACGCAGTATTTT
>TRBV19|16|-|TRBJ2-7|TRBD1
CASSTRRTGATYEQYF
TGTGCCAGTAGTACTAGGAGGACAGGGGCAACCTACGAGCAGTACTTC
>TRBV27|14|many|TRBJ2-1|TRBD2
CASSLTSGRNEQFF
TGTGCCAGCAGTTTAACTAGCGGGAGAAATGAGCAGTTCTTC
>TRBV18|14|-|TRBJ1-1|TRBD1
CASSPGRGVTEAFF
TGTGCCAGCTCACCGGGCAGGGGGGTGACTGAAGCTTTCTTT
>TRBV6-1|16|many|TRBJ1-2|-
CASSPRGLTPIYGYTF
TGTGCCAGCAGTCCACGTGGTTTAACGCCAATCTATGGCTACACCTTC